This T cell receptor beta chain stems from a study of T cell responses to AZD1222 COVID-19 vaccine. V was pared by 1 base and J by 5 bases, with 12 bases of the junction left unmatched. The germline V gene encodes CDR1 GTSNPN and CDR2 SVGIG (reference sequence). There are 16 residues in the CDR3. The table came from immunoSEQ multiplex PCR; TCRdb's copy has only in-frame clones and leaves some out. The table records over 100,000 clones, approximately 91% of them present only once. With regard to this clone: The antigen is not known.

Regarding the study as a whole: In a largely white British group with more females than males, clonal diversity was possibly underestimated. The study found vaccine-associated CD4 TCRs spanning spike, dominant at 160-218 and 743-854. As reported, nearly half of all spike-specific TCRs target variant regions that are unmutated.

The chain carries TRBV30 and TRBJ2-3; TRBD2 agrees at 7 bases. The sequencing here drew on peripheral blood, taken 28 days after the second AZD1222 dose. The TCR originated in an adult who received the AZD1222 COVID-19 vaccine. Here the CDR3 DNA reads TGTGCCTGGAGTGAGTTCGGACCGGGGGGTCTAGATACGCAGTATTTT. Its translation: CAWSEFGPGGLDTQYF.